What follows is one T cell receptor beta chain and its context. The CDR3 consists of 14 residues. Germline V gene data show CDR1 as LNHDA and CDR2 as SQIVND (reference sequence). Deletions cut 3 bases from V and 2 bases from J, with 10 bases between. This entry belongs to a study of regulatory T cells in long-lasting Graves disease. For TCR beta, libraries came from iRepertoire HTBI primers and Arm-PCR of CDR3 regions. MiXCR, run by TCRdb on the multiplex PCR reads, gives a single entry per CDR3 protein. The sample consists of a few hundred thousand distinct CDR3 sequences, about 15% of them appearing once. Time point reported: newly diagnosed GD, antithyroid drugs for less than 3 months. Isolated PBMC RNA provided the starting material for the TCR library. These same data were also listed under a study on T cells in Graves' hyperthyroidism and ophthalmopathy. As reported in that work: Hyperthyroidism in the patients, aged 18 to 65, was newly diagnosed and under 2 months in duration.

Specimen: peripheral blood mononuclear cells (PBMCs), collected at new diagnosis, from a patient treated with antithyroid drugs. The receptor comes from a woman aged 40-49 years with Graves disease. The J gene is TRBJ1-2, the V gene TRBV19; D gene unclear. The CDR3 here is CASSILALNYGYTF. CDR3 sequence (DNA): TGTGCCAGTAGTATTTTGGCACTGAACTATGGCTACACCTTC.